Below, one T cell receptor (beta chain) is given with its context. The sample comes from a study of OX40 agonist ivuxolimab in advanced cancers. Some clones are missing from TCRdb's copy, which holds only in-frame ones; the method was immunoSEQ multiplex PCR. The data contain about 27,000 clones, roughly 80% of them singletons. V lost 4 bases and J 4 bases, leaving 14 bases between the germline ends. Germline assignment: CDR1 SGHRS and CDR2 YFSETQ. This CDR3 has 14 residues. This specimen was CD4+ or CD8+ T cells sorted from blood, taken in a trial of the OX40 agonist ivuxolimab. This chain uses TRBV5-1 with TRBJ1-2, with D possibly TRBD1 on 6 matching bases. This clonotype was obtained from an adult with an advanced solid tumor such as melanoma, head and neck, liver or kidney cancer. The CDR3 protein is CASSATAGAYGYTF. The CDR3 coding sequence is TGCGCCAGCAGCGCGACTGCAGGGGCCTATGGCTACACCTTC.